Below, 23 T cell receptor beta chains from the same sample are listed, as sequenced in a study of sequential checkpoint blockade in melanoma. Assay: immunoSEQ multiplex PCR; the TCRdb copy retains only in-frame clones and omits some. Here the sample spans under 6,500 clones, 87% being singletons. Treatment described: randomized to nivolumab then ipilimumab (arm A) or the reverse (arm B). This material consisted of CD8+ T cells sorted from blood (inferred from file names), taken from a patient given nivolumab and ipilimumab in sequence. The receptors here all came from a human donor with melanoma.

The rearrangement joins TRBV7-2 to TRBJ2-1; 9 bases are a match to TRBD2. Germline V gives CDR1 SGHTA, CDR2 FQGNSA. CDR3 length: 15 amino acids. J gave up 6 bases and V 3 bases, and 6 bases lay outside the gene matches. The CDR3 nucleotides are TGTGCCAGCAGCTTGGCGATTAGCGGGAGCAATGAGCAGTTCTTC. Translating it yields CASSLAISGSNEQFF.

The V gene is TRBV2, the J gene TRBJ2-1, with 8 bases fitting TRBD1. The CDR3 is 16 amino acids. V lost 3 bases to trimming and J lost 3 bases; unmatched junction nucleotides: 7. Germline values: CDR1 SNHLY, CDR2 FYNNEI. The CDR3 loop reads CASSDARTGFYNEQFF. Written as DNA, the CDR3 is TGTGCCAGCAGTGATGCGCGGACAGGGTTCTACAATGAGCAGTTCTTC.

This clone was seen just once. The CDR3, as DNA: TGTGCCAGCAGCCCCACTAGCGGTTCCTACAATGAGCAGTTCTTC. This sequence encodes CASSPTSGSYNEQFF. This sequence joins TRBV6-4 and TRBJ2-1; 8 bases line up with TRBD2. V lost 6 bases and J lost 1; bases outside the gene matches: 5. The CDR3 length is 15 residues. Germline values: CDR1 MRHNA, CDR2 SNTAGT.

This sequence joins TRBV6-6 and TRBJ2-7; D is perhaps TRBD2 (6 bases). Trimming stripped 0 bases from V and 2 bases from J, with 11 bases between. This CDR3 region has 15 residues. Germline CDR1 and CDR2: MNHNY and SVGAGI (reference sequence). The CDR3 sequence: CASSYSNGGPYEQYF. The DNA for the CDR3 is TGTGCCAGCAGTTACTCGAACGGGGGACCCTACGAGCAGTACTTC.

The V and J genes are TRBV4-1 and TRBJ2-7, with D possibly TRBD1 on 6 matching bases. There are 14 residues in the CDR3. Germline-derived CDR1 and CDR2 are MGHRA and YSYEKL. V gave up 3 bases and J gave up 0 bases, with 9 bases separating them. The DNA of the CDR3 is TGCGCCAGCAGCCACGGGACACACTCCTACGAGCAGTACTTC. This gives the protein CASSHGTHSYEQYF.

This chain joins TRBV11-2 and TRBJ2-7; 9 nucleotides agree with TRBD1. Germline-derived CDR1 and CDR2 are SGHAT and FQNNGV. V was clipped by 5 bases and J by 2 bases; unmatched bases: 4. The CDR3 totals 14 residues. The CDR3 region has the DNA TGTGCCAGCAGCCAGTGGGACAGGGCCTACGAGCAGTACTTC. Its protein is CASSQWDRAYEQYF. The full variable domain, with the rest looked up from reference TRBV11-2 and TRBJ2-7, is EAGVAQSPRYKIIEKRQSVAFWCNPISGHATLYWYQQILGQGPKLLIQFQNNGVVDDSQLPKDRFSAERLKGVDSTLKIQPAKLEDSAVYLCASSQWDRAYEQYFGPGTRLTVT.

CDR3 sequence (DNA): TGTGCCAGCGGAGACAGCCAGAGCTCCTACAATGAGCAGTTCTTC. Encoded protein: CASGDSQSSYNEQFF. This rearrangement joins TRBV11-2 to TRBJ2-1, with D possibly matching TRBD1 (5 bases). This CDR3 contains 15 residues. The germline V gene encodes CDR1 SGHAT and CDR2 FQNNGV. The V end was cut by 8 bases, the J end by 0 bases, with 14 bases between.

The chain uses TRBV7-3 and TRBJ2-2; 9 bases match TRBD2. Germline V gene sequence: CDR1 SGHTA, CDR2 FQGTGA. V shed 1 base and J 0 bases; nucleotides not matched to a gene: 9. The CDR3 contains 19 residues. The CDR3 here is CASSLSMVERGANTGELFF. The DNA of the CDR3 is TGTGCCAGCAGCTTAAGTATGGTGGAGCGGGGGGCGAACACCGGGGAGCTGTTTTTT.

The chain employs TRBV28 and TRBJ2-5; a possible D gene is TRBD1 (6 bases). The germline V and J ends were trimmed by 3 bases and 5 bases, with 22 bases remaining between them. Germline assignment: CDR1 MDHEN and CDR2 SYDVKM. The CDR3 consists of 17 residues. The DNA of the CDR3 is TGTGCCAGCAGTTTGAGCGTGGGGTGGGGGCTCGGGGAGACCCAGTACTTC. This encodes CASSLSVGWGLGETQYF.

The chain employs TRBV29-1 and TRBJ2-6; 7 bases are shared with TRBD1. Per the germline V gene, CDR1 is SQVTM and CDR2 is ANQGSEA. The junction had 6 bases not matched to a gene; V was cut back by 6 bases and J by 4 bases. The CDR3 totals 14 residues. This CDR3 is CSVNRGEGANVLTF. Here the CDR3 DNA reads TGCAGCGTAAACAGGGGAGAGGGGGCCAACGTCCTGACTTTC.

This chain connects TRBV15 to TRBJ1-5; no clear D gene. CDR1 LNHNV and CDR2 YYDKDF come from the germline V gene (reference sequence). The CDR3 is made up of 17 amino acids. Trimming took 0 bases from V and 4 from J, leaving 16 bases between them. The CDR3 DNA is TGTGCCACCAGCAGAGACCCCCCCGCGGGGTTAAATCAGCCCCAGCATTTT. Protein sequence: CATSRDPPAGLNQPQHF.

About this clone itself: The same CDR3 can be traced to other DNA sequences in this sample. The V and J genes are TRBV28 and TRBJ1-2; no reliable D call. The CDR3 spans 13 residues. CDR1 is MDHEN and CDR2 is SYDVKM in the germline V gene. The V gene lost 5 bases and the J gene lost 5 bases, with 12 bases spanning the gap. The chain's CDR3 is CASSINRAYGYTF. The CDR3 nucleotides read TGTGCCAGCAGTATTAACAGAGCTTATGGCTACACCTTC.

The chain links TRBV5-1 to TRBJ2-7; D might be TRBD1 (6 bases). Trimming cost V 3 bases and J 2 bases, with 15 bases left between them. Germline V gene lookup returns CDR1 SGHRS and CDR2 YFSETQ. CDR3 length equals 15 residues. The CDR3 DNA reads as TGCGCCAGCAGCTCTCTTCTTGGACAGACCTACGAGCAGTACTTC. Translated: CASSSLLGQTYEQYF. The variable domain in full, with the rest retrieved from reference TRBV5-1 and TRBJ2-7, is KAGVTQTPRYLIKTRGQQVTLSCSPISGHRSVSWYQQTPGQGLQFLFEYFSETQRNKGNFPGRFSGRQFSNSRSEMNVSTLELGDSALYLCASSSLLGQTYEQYFGPGTRLTVT.

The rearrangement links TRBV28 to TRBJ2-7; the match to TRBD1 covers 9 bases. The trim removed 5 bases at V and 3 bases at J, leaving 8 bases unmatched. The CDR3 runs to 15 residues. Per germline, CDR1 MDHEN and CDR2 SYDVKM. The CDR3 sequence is CASSVGQGGVYEQYF. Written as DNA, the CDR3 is TGTGCCAGCAGTGTGGGACAGGGAGGGGTCTACGAGCAGTACTTC. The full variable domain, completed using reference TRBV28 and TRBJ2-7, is DVKVTQSSRYLVKRTGEKVFLECVQDMDHENMFWYRQDPGLGLRLIYFSYDVKMKEKGDIPEGYSVSREKKERFSLILESASTNQTSMYLCASSVGQGGVYEQYFGPGTRLTVT.

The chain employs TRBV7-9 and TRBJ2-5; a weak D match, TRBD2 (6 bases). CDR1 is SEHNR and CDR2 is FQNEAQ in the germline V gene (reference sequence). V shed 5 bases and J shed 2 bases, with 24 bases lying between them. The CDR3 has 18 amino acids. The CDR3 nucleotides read TGTGCCAGCAGCCCCTCGGGAGCAGGGATCCTAGGGCAAGAGACCCAGTACTTC. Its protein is CASSPSGAGILGQETQYF.

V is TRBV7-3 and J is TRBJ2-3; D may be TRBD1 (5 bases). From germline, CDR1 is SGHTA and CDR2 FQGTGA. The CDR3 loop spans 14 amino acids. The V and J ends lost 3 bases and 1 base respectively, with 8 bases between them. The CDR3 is CASSLLGGTDTQYF. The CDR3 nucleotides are TGTGCCAGCAGCTTGCTAGGGGGCACAGATACGCAGTATTTT.

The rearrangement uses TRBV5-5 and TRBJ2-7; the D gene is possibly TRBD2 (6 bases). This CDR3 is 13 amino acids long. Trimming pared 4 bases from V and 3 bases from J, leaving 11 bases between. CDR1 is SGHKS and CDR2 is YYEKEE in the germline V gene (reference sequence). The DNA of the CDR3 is TGTGCCAGCAGCCCGCGGGGTTTCTACGAGCAGTACTTC. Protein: CASSPRGFYEQYF.

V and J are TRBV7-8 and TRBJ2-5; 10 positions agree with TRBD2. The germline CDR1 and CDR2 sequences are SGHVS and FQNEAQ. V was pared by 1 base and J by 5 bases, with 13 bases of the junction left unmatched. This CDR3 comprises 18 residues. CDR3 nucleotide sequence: TGTGCCAGCAGCTTAGATTTCCCTAGCGGGAGTGTATGGGAGACCCAGTACTTC. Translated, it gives CASSLDFPSGSVWETQYF.

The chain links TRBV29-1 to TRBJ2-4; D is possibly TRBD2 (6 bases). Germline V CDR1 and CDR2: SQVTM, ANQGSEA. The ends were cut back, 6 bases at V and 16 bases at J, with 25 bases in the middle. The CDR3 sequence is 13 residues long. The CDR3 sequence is CSVPHWTMRYIYF. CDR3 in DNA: TGCAGCGTGCCCCATTGGACTATGCGGTATATATACTTC.

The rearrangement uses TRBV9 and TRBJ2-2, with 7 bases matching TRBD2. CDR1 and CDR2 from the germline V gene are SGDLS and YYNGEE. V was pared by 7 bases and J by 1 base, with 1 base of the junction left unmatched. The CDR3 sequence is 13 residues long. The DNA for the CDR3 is TGTGCCAGCCGGGGGGAGAACACCGGGGAGCTGTTTTTT. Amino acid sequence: CASRGENTGELFF.

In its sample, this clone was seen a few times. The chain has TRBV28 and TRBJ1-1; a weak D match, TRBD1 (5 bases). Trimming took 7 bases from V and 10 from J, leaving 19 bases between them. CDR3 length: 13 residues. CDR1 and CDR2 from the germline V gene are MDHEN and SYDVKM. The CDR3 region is CASKFPQGRPAFF. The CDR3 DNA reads TGTGCCAGCAAGTTCCCTCAGGGTCGCCCAGCTTTCTTT.

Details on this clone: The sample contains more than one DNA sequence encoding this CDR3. Here the CDR3 DNA reads TGTGCCAGCAGACGGACAGGGCGCAATCAGCCCCAGCATTTT. It codes for CASRRTGRNQPQHF. This chain connects TRBV6-5 to TRBJ1-5, with 8 bases matching TRBD1. The trim removed 6 bases at V and 2 bases at J, leaving 3 bases unmatched. This CDR3 has 14 residues. Looked up from germline, CDR1 is MNHEY and CDR2 is SVGAGI.

CDR3 sequence (DNA): TGTGCAAGTGCCTGGGAGGGGTCTAACTATGGCTACACCTTC. Its translation is CASAWEGSNYGYTF. The V call is TRBV19, the J call TRBJ1-2; a weak D match, TRBD1 (5 bases). The CDR3 totals 14 residues. Germline V CDR1 and CDR2: LNHDA, SQIVND (reference sequence).